This TCR beta chain was found in a study of beta chain features in type 1 diabetes. Details on this clone: Its cognate antigen is unknown.

Cell sorting via CD45RO/CCR7/CD25/CD127/CD95/CD27 was performed to obtain CD4+ naive, central memory, regulatory and stem cell-like memory cells. Study findings and constraints: Moderate yet significant TCRB CDR3 shortening was seen in Type 1 diabetes patients in all four CD4+ subsets. Although PCR might favor shorter templates, it would do so equally in patients and controls. Patients showed naive, central memory and Treg TCRB repertoires that appeared more similar than those of healthy donors. No resolution was reached here on whether HLA type influences TCRB rearrangement.

Reverse transcribing all isolated RNA meant expressed TCRB transcripts were sequenced. The repertoire was sequenced with immunoSEQ multiplex PCR; TCRdb's copy has only in-frame clones and lacks some. The sample lists about 370,000 clones, over 9% occurring once. CDR1 and CDR2 (germline): SEHNR, FQNEAQ (reference sequence). CDR3 length: 17 residues. With 4 bases removed from V and 1 base from J, the gap between germline ends came to 19 bases. V usage is TRBV7-9 and J usage is TRBJ1-1, with D perhaps matching TRBD1 (6 bases). The sequence came from a man aged 30-40 years with type 1 diabetes. Sequencing was carried out using central memory CD4+ T cells from blood. DNA for the CDR3: TGTGCCAGCAGCTCACTTCTGGGGGCGACTGGGAACACTGAAGCTTTCTTT. This sequence encodes CASSSLLGATGNTEAFF.